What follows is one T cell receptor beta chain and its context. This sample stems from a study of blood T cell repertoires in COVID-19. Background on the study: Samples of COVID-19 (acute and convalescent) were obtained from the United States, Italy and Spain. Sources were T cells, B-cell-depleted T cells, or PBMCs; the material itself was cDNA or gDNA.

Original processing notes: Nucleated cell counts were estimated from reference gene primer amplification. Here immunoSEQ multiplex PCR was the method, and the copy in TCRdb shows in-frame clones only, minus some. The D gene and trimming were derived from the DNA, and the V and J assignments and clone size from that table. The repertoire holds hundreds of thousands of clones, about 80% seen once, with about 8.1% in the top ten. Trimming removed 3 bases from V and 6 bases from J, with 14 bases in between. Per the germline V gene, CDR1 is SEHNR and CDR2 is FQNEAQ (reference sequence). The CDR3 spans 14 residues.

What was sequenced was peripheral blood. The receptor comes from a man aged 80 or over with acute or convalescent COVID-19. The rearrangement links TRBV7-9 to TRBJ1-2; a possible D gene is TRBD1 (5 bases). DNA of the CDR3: TGTGCCAGCAGCTTTGGTTGGGCAGGGAATGGCTACACCTTC. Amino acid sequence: CASSFGWAGNGYTF.